This entry is about one T cell receptor (beta chain). Methods used by the authors: Reference gene primer amplification gave estimated nucleated cell counts. Assay used: immunoSEQ multiplex PCR; TCRdb lists only in-frame clones, some missing. V, J and clone size reflect that table, while D and trimming were determined from the DNA. The table has about 140,000 clones, 88% seen once; the top ten hold 1.8%. This entry comes from a study of blood T cell repertoires in COVID-19. At the level of the study: Sites in the United States, Italy and Spain provided acute and convalescent COVID-19 samples. The cDNA or gDNA used as material had been derived from T cells, B-cell-depleted T cells, or PBMCs.

The source is a man between 65 and 80 years old with acute or convalescent COVID-19. The sequencing sample was made of peripheral blood.

DNA of the CDR3: TGTGCCAGCAGGCGGGACAGCCTTGTGGGTAATGAAAAACTGTTTTTT. Translating it yields CASRRDSLVGNEKLFF. The gene calls are TRBV27 and TRBJ1-4; TRBD1 aligns across 7 bases. The CDR3 runs to 16 residues. Trimming took 6 bases from V and 4 from J; bases not matched to a gene: 11. Germline V gene lookup returns CDR1 MNHEY and CDR2 SMNVEV (reference sequence).